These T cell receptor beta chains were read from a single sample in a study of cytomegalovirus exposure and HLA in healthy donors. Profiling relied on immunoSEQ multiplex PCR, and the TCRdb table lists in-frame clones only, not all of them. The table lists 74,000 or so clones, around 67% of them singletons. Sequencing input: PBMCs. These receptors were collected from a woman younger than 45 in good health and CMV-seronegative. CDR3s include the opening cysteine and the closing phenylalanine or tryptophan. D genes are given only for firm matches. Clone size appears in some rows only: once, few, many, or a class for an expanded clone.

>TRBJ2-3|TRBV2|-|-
CASSPQGTSTDTQYF
TGTGCCAGCAGTCCACAGGGTACGAGCACAGATACGCAGTATTTT
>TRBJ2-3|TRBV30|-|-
CAGQGRTDTQYF
TGTGCCGGACAAGGCCGCACAGATACGCAGTATTTT
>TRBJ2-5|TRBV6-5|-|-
CASSPPGQETQYF
TGTGCCAGCAGTCCTCCGGGACAAGAGACCCAGTACTTC
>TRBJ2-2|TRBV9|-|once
CASSPQVGPNTGELFF
TGTGCCAGCAGCCCCCAGGTGGGGCCAAACACCGGGGAGCTGTTTTTT
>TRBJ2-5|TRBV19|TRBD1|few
CASSKDREETQYF
TGTGCCAGTAGCAAGGACAGGGAAGAGACCCAGTACTTC
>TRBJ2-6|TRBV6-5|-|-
CASLQGNSGANVLTF
TGTGCCAGCCTACAGGGAAACTCTGGGGCCAACGTCCTGACTTTC
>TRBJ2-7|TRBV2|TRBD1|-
CASSDRDRGSYEQYF
TGTGCCAGCAGTGACCGGGACAGAGGGTCCTACGAGCAGTACTTC
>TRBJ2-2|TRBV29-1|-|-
CSVPGSGNTGELFF
TGCAGCGTGCCTGGGTCAGGGAACACCGGGGAGCTGTTTTTT
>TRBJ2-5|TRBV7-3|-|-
CASSPSRAGETQYF
TGTGCCAGCAGCCCCTCGAGGGCTGGAGAGACCCAGTACTTC
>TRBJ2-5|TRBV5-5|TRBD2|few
CASSPTLGGQETQYF
TGTGCCAGCAGCCCTACTCTGGGAGGGCAAGAGACCCAGTACTTC
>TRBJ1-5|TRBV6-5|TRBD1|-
CAIGQGGDQPQHF
TGTGCCATCGGACAGGGAGGAGATCAGCCCCAGCATTTT
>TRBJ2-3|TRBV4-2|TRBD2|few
CASSQELAGANTQYF
TGTGCCAGCAGCCAAGAACTAGCGGGGGCGAATACGCAGTATTTT
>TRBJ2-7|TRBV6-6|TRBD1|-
CASSSAGTGGVEQYF
TGTGCCAGCAGTTCCGCAGGGACAGGGGGCGTCGAGCAGTACTTC
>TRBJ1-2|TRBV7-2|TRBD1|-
CASSATTGGDYGYTF
TGTGCCAGCAGCGCTACGACAGGGGGCGACTATGGCTACACCTTC
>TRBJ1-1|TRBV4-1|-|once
CASSQTPGGRGEAFF
TGCGCCAGCAGCCAAACGCCGGGGGGGCGGGGTGAAGCTTTCTTT
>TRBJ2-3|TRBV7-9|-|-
CASSWGGADFTDTQYF
TGTGCCAGCAGCTGGGGGGGGGCCGACTTCACAGATACGCAGTATTTT
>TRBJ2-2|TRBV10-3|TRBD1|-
CATREGANTGELFF
TGTGCCACCCGCGAGGGGGCCAACACCGGGGAGCTGTTTTTT
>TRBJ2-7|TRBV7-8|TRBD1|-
CASSDRDRVAYEQYF
TGTGCCAGCAGCGACCGGGACAGGGTTGCCTACGAGCAGTACTTC
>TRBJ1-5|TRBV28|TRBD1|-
CASRTGRLQPQHF
TGTGCCAGCCGGACAGGGAGGTTACAGCCCCAGCATTTT
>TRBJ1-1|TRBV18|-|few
CASSPPRRAVTEAFF
TGTGCCAGCTCACCACCTCGGAGGGCGGTCACTGAAGCTTTCTTT
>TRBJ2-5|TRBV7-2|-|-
CASSLKILQQYQETQYF
TGTGCCAGCAGCCTTAAAATCTTACAGCAGTACCAAGAGACCCAGTACTTC
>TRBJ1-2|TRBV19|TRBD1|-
CASSIHLTGQGSVNYGYTF
TGTGCCAGTAGTATCCATCTCACAGGACAGGGATCGGTGAACTATGGCTACACCTTC
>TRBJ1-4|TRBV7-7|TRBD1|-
CASSPTGASGKLFF
TGTGCTAGCAGCCCGACAGGGGCATCGGGAAAACTGTTTTTT
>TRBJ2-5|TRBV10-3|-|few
CAISEGQGETQYF
TGTGCCATCAGTGAGGGGCAGGGGGAGACCCAGTACTTC
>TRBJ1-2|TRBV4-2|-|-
CASELTGGYSSYGYTF
TGTGCCAGCGAGCTTACGGGGGGATATTCTAGCTATGGCTACACCTTC
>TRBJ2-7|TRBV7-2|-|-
CASSSSAGYEQYF
TGTGCCAGCAGCTCGTCCGCCGGGTACGAGCAGTACTTC
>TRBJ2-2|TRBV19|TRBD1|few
CASSPPGTGSHTGELFF
TGTGCCAGTAGTCCGCCCGGGACAGGGTCCCACACCGGGGAGCTGTTTTTT
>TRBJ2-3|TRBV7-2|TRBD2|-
CASSPGLAGGGIDTQYF
TGTGCCAGCAGCCCGGGACTAGCGGGGGGGGGAATAGATACGCAGTATTTT
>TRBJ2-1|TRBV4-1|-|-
CASKPGQFYNEQFF
TGCGCCAGCAAACCCGGACAGTTCTACAATGAGCAGTTCTTC
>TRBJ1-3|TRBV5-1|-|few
CASSQAESSGNTIYF
TGCGCCAGCAGCCAGGCCGAGAGCTCTGGAAACACCATATATTTT
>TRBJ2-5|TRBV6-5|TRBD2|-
CASSYSTSAFQETQYF
TGTGCCAGCAGTTACTCGACTAGCGCCTTCCAAGAGACCCAGTACTTC
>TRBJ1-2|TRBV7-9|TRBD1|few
CASSRGQDYYGYTF
TGTGCCAGCAGCCGAGGACAGGACTACTATGGCTACACCTTC
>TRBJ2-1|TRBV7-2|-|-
CASSPLLREQFF
TGTGCCAGCAGCCCCCTGTTACGGGAGCAGTTCTTC
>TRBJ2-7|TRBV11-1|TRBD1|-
CASRPRTGEDYEQYF
TGTGCCAGCAGACCCCGGACAGGGGAGGACTACGAGCAGTACTTC
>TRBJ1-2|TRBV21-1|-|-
CASKCDNYGYTF
TGTGCCAGCAAGTGCGATAACTATGGCTACACCTTC
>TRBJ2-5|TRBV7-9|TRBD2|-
CASSSQRGLQETQYF
TGTGCCAGCAGCTCCCAGCGGGGGTTACAAGAGACCCAGTACTTC
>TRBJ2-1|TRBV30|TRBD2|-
CAWHGLALYNEQFF
TGTGCCTGGCACGGACTAGCTCTCTACAATGAGCAGTTCTTC
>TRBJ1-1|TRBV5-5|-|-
CASSLAGGGVKTEAFF
TGTGCCAGCAGCTTGGCCGGCGGGGGGGTGAAAACTGAAGCTTTCTTT
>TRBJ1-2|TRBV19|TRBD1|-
CASRSTGGDGYTF
TGTGCCAGTAGGTCGACAGGGGGGGATGGCTACACCTTC